The present TCR beta chain was sequenced within a study of blood T cell repertoires in COVID-19. Study summary: Sample material is recorded as cDNA or gDNA derived from T cells, B-cell-depleted T cells, or PBMCs.

The authors' processing: Estimation of nucleated cell counts relied on the amplification of reference gene primers. Measured with immunoSEQ multiplex PCR; TCRdb has only the in-frame clones, and not every one. That table supplies the V and J calls and clone size; D and trimming were determined from the DNA. This repertoire shows over 70,000 clones, more than 70% found once; its top ten account for roughly 5.6%. The specimen was peripheral blood. This TCR derives from a man aged 80 or over with acute or convalescent COVID-19.

The CDR3 protein is CSALAAEQFF. The CDR3 nucleotides are TGCAGTGCCCTAGCTGCTGAGCAGTTCTTC. The V gene is TRBV20-1, the J gene TRBJ2-1, with TRBD2 as a possible D gene (5 bases). This CDR3 region has 10 residues. CDR1 and CDR2 (germline): DFQATT, SNEGSKA (reference sequence). V lost 6 bases and J lost 9, with 9 bases in between.